The 28 T cell receptor beta chains listed next were all sequenced from one sample in a study of shared clonotypes between healthy human individuals. Data came from immunoSEQ multiplex PCR; TCRdb stores just in-frame clones and leaves some out. This repertoire shows some 2,000,000 clones, 90% to 95% found once; its top ten account for roughly 0.13%. Specimen: naive CD4+ T cells sorted from blood. Specified subset: CD45RA+ positively selected. The receptors stem from a young man in good health.

The V call is TRBV5-4, the J call TRBJ2-3; D is uncertain. CDR1 is SGHNT, CDR2 YYREEE, per germline (reference sequence). CDR3 size: 13 residues. V gave up 3 bases and J gave up 5 bases, with 10 bases separating them. CDR3 protein: CASSSNPGDTQYF. CDR3 nucleotides: TGTGCCAGCAGCTCGAACCCCGGAGATACGCAGTATTTT.

J is TRBJ2-6 and V is TRBV5-1; unclear D gene. Germline CDR1 is SGHRS and CDR2 is YFSETQ. V was cut by 5 bases and J by 6 bases, with 3 bases left in between. This CDR3 contains 11 residues. CDR3 sequence reads: CASSEANVLTF. The CDR3 DNA follows: TGCGCCAGCAGTGAGGCCAACGTCCTGACTTTC.

V gene TRBV30 combines with J gene TRBJ1-2, with a possible D match to TRBD1 (5 bases). V gave up 1 base and J gave up 6 bases, with 9 bases separating them. Germline-derived CDR1 and CDR2 are GTSNPN and SVGIG (reference sequence). The CDR3 extends over 12 amino acids. CDR3 sequence (DNA): TGTGCCTGGAGTGGACAGAACCATGGCTACACCTTC. This translates into CAWSGQNHGYTF.

The chain is built from TRBV7-9 and TRBJ2-2, with 7 bases matching TRBD1. The CDR3 has 16 amino acids. Germline CDR1 and CDR2: SEHNR and FQNEAQ (reference sequence). Germline trimming cut 5 bases from V and 5 bases from J; bases unmatched to any gene: 11. CDR3 DNA sequence: TGTGCCAGCAGCGACAAAACAAAACAGGGGACCGGGGAGCTGTTTTTT. The encoded protein is CASSDKTKQGTGELFF.

This clone was found once. V is TRBV5-1 and J is TRBJ1-1; the D is unclear. Germline lookup yields CDR1 SGHRS and CDR2 YFSETQ. The CDR3 is 13 residues long. The V end was cut by 5 bases, the J end by 1 base, with 9 bases between. The CDR3 DNA reads TGCGCCAGCAGAAACGAACCGAACACTGAAGCTTTCTTT. As protein: CASRNEPNTEAFF.

The rearrangement uses TRBV4-1 and TRBJ1-2; 8 bases line up with TRBD1. Germline lookup yields CDR1 MGHRA and CDR2 YSYEKL. The CDR3 is made up of 13 amino acids. The V and J ends lost 1 base and 9 bases, in that order; junction bases with no gene match: 4. CDR3 sequence (DNA): TGCGCCAGCAGCCAAGGGGACAGGACGAGCTACACCTTC. This codes for CASSQGDRTSYTF.

Concerning this clone: This may be a read error: a much more frequent sequence differs by one nucleotide. The CDR3 loop reads CASSQGTGPYEQYF. As DNA, the CDR3 is TGCGCCAGCAGCCAAGGGACAGGACCCTACGAGCAGTACTTC. This rearrangement joins TRBV4-1 to TRBJ2-7, with 7 bases fitting TRBD1. V shed 1 base and J 2 bases; nucleotides not matched to a gene: 2. CDR1 is MGHRA and CDR2 is YSYEKL in the germline V gene. CDR3 length: 14 residues.

V and J are TRBV18 and TRBJ2-5; D could derive from TRBD1 or TRBD2 (6 bases each). Per the germline V gene, CDR1 is KGHSH and CDR2 is LQKENI. The CDR3 contains 14 residues. Deletions cut 2 bases from V and 4 bases from J, with 11 bases between. The CDR3 sequence: CASSPYGGRETQYF. CDR3 coding DNA: TGTGCCAGCTCACCATATGGGGGGCGAGAGACCCAGTACTTC.

This chain joins TRBV28 and TRBJ2-7, with D possibly TRBD2 on 6 matching bases. V lost 5 bases and J 6 bases, leaving 14 bases between the germline ends. This CDR3 is built from 13 residues. Germline CDR1 reads MDHEN; CDR2 reads SYDVKM. The CDR3 DNA follows: TGTGCCAGCAGTACGGGACTTATCAGCGAGCAGTACTTC. It translates to CASSTGLISEQYF.

The rearrangement links TRBV5-4 to TRBJ2-7; D is undetermined. Trimming cost V 4 bases and J 2 bases, with 19 bases left between them. CDR1 is SGHNT, CDR2 YYREEE, per germline (reference sequence). The length of the CDR3 is 16 residues. The CDR3 region is CASSTMGAPVPYEQYF. In nucleotides, the CDR3 is TGTGCCAGCAGCACGATGGGCGCGCCAGTACCCTACGAGCAGTACTTC.

This clone was recorded once. The chain links TRBV5-1 to TRBJ2-7; 10 bases line up with TRBD1. The CDR3 has 16 amino acids. Losses at the gene ends were 7 bases for V and 2 bases for J; bases not matched to a gene: 12. CDR1 is SGHRS, CDR2 YFSETQ, per germline. The CDR3 here is CASSKWAGTGAYEQYF. CDR3 bases: TGCGCCAGCTCTAAATGGGCTGGGACAGGGGCCTACGAGCAGTACTTC.

The chain is built from TRBV5-1 and TRBJ2-7; the match to TRBD1 covers 7 bases. The junction had 11 bases not matched to a gene; V was cut back by 2 bases and J by 3 bases. CDR1 and CDR2 from the germline V gene are SGHRS and YFSETQ. This CDR3 spans 16 amino acids. CDR3 sequence: CASSLNVGQAVYEQYF. CDR3 sequence (DNA): TGCGCCAGCAGCTTAAATGTCGGACAGGCCGTCTACGAGCAGTACTTC.

V is TRBV28 and J is TRBJ2-7; D is unclear. Trimming stripped 1 base from V and 4 bases from J, with 8 bases between. This CDR3 has 13 amino acids. Germline values: CDR1 MDHEN, CDR2 SYDVKM. The CDR3 loop is CASSLSPIYEQYF. DNA of the CDR3: TGTGCCAGCAGTTTATCCCCCATTTACGAGCAGTACTTC.

This rearrangement joins TRBV11-2 to TRBJ1-1; D is uncertain. CDR3 length equals 15 residues. Germline CDR1 and CDR2: SGHAT and FQNNGV. The V and J ends lost 5 bases and 1 base respectively, with 14 bases between them. The CDR3 loop is CASSIEPVWNTEAFF. The CDR3 region has the DNA TGTGCCAGCAGCATTGAACCGGTCTGGAACACTGAAGCTTTCTTT.

The gene calls are TRBV5-1 and TRBJ2-3, with TRBD1 matching over 10 bases. CDR3 length: 17 amino acids. Germline V gene sequence: CDR1 SGHRS, CDR2 YFSETQ. V lost 4 bases and J lost 0; bases outside the gene matches: 8. Here the CDR3 reads CASSSGQGETSTDTQYF. The DNA for the CDR3 is TGCGCCAGCAGCAGCGGACAGGGGGAAACTAGCACAGATACGCAGTATTTT.

The CDR3: CASSLAGGVGPETQYF. CDR3 DNA sequence: TGTGCCAGCAGCTTAGCTGGCGGAGTGGGCCCAGAGACCCAGTACTTC. The gene calls are TRBV7-9 and TRBJ2-5; unclear D gene. CDR1 and CDR2 from the germline V gene are SEHNR and FQNEAQ (reference sequence). V was shortened by 0 bases and J by 4 bases, with 15 bases between the two germline ends. The length of the CDR3 is 16 residues.

On this clone: In the same sample, other DNA sequences code for this CDR3. The CDR3 DNA sequence: TGTGCCTGGAGTGTACCCGGGCAGCCCCAGCATTTT. Translated: CAWSVPGQPQHF. The chain combines TRBV30 with TRBJ1-5; D is unclear. CDR1 GTSNPN and CDR2 SVGIG come from the germline V gene (reference sequence). V was shortened by 0 bases and J by 7 bases, with 7 bases between the two germline ends. The length of the CDR3 is 12 residues.

This chain joins TRBV6-1 and TRBJ1-2, with TRBD1 identical over 9 bases. CDR3 length: 14 amino acids. J lost 8 bases, V lost 1 base, and 5 bases had no gene match. In germline, CDR1 is MNHNS, CDR2 SASEGT. In DNA, the CDR3 is TGTGCCAGCAGTGAAGGGACAGGGGCGGAGGGCTACACCTTC. As protein: CASSEGTGAEGYTF.

This chain connects TRBV6-5 to TRBJ1-1; perhaps TRBD1 as D (6 bases). CDR1 and CDR2 from the germline V gene are MNHEY and SVGAGI. The germline V and J ends were trimmed by 4 bases and 8 bases, with 17 bases remaining between them. The CDR3 consists of 14 residues. CDR3 residues: CASSLMWRGEEAFF. The CDR3 region has the DNA TGTGCCAGCAGTTTGATGTGGAGGGGGGAGGAAGCTTTCTTT.

Remarks on this clone: The same CDR3 arises from other DNA sequences in this sample as well. The V and J genes are TRBV18 and TRBJ2-5, with no clear D. Per germline, CDR1 KGHSH and CDR2 LQKENI. There are 13 residues in the CDR3. With 3 bases removed from V and 5 bases from J, the gap between germline ends came to 10 bases. The CDR3 sequence: CASSPSAGETQYF. Written as DNA, the CDR3 is TGTGCCAGCTCACCTTCGGCAGGTGAGACCCAGTACTTC.

This clone has a single count. This chain uses TRBV5-4 with TRBJ2-7, with 8 bases matching TRBD1. The CDR3 is 15 residues long. Germline lookup yields CDR1 SGHNT and CDR2 YYREEE (reference sequence). Trimming took 3 bases from V and 2 from J; bases not matched to a gene: 7. CDR3 in amino acids: CASSSTGQATYEQYF. Written as DNA, the CDR3 is TGTGCCAGCAGCTCAACGGGACAGGCGACCTACGAGCAGTACTTC.

The CDR3 nucleotides read TGTGCCAGCTTGACAGGGGGCAAGTTGTATGGCTACACCTTC. Translating it yields CASLTGGKLYGYTF. The gene calls are TRBV28 and TRBJ1-2; 10 nucleotides line up with TRBD1. J was trimmed by 5 bases and V by 8 bases; bases with no gene match: 8. The CDR3 totals 14 residues. Germline V gene lookup returns CDR1 MDHEN and CDR2 SYDVKM.

The genes are TRBV5-1 and TRBJ2-5, with D perhaps TRBD2 (6 bases). The CDR3 consists of 12 residues. V was clipped by 6 bases and J by 5 bases, with 11 bases between them. Germline V CDR1 and CDR2: SGHRS, YFSETQ. CDR3 nucleotide sequence: TGCGCCAGCAAAGGGGAGGCGGAGACCCAGTACTTC. Its protein product is CASKGEAETQYF.

The rearrangement joins TRBV5-1 to TRBJ1-2, with TRBD1 matching 8 bases. The germline V gene encodes CDR1 SGHRS and CDR2 YFSETQ. The junction had 6 bases not matched to a gene; V was cut back by 4 bases and J by 4 bases. This CDR3 has 14 residues. CDR3 in amino acids: CASSLRTGSYGYTF. CDR3 bases: TGCGCCAGCAGCCTCCGGACAGGGTCCTATGGCTACACCTTC.

The V gene is TRBV5-1, the J gene TRBJ1-1, with a tentative D call TRBD1 (5 bases). Per the germline V gene, CDR1 is SGHRS and CDR2 is YFSETQ. Trimming left V 0 bases short and J 5 bases short, with 11 bases between. The CDR3 sequence is 14 residues long. The CDR3: CASSLDRLRTEAFF. In nucleotides, the CDR3 is TGCGCCAGCAGCTTGGACAGGCTGAGAACTGAAGCTTTCTTT.

In nucleotides, the CDR3 is TGTGCCAGCAGCCGGGTATTGAACACTGAAGCTTTCTTT. Protein sequence: CASSRVLNTEAFF. The chain has TRBV11-3 and TRBJ1-1; no firm D call. V was shortened by 5 bases and J by 0 bases, with 7 bases between the two germline ends. Looked up from germline, CDR1 is SGHNT and CDR2 is YENEEA. The CDR3 is 13 residues long.

The V and J genes are TRBV11-2 and TRBJ1-3; D is unresolved. Germline CDR1 SGHAT, CDR2 FQNNGV. Trimming cost V 2 bases and J 2 bases, with 7 bases left between them. The CDR3 is made up of 14 amino acids. The CDR3 loop reads CASSLFSAGNTIYF. Written as DNA, the CDR3 is TGTGCCAGCAGCTTATTCTCGGCTGGAAACACCATATATTTT.

A remark on this clone: Other DNA sequences in this specimen translate into the identical CDR3. This chain joins TRBV10-3 and TRBJ2-2; tentatively, D is TRBD2 (5 bases). The germline CDR1 and CDR2 sequences are ENHRY and SYGVKD. The V end lost 8 bases, the J end lost 1 base, and 8 bases lay between the germline ends. The CDR3 consists of 13 residues. This CDR3 is CAISRENTGELFF. The CDR3 DNA follows: TGTGCCATCTCACGGGAGAACACCGGGGAGCTGTTTTTT.